This T cell receptor beta chain was observed in a study of control samples from healthy donors and cancer patients. This table comes from immunoSEQ multiplex PCR, and its TCRdb copy is limited to in-frame clones, with some not included. This table has about 18,000 clones, around four fifths appearing once. This clone is medium-sized. The germline V gene has CDR1 MGHDK and CDR2 SYGVNS. Trimming shortened V by 0 bases and J by 3 bases, and 3 bases separated the two germline ends. This CDR3 region has 12 residues. The chain recombines TRBV25-1 with TRBJ2-7; D not certain. Sequenced input: PBMCs. This sequence was found in a woman aged 70-85 years with lung cancer. The CDR3 coding sequence is TGTGCCAGCAGTGAATATGGCTACGAGCAGTACTTC. Translated, it gives CASSEYGYEQYF.